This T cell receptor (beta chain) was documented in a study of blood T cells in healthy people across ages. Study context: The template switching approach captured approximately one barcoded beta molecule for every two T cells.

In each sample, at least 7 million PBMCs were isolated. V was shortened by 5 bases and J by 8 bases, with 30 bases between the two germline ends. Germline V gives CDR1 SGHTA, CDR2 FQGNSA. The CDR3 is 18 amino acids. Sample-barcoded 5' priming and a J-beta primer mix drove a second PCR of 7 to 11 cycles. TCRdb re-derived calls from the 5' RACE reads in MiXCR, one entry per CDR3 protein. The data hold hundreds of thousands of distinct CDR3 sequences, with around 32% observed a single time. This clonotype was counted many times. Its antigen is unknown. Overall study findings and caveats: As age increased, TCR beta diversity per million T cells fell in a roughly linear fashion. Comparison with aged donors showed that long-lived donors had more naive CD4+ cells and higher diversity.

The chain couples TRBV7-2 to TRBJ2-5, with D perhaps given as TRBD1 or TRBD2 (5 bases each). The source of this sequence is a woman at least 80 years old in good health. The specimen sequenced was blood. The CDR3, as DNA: TGTGCCAGCAGCCCATCATCCCTTCAGCGGTGGGAGCAGGGAACCCAGTACTTC. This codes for CASSPSSLQRWEQGTQYF.